Each of the 14 T cell receptor beta chains below was sequenced from the same sample in a study of immune heterogeneity within non-small cell lung tumors. The TCR beta CDR3 region underwent multiplex PCR amplification with 32 V and 13 J primers. TCRdb ran MiXCR on the multiplex PCR reads and lists one entry per CDR3 protein. Of about 9,700 distinct CDR3 sequences detected, around 17% appear once; the ten largest clones hold about 4%. Template material comprised bulk tumor genomic DNA at 450 to 650 ng per sample. Surgery yielded several widely spaced biopsies per primary tumor. It was patients with untreated, newly diagnosed non-small cell lung cancer who underwent curative surgery. Sequenced material: lung tumor tissue. The source of these receptors is a man aged 40-50 years with non-small cell lung cancer.

Sample share makes this clonotype medium-sized. The chain uses TRBV19 and TRBJ1-1; no definite D call. Germline lookup yields CDR1 LNHDA and CDR2 SQIVND (reference sequence). The length of the CDR3 is 11 residues. With 6 bases removed from V and 10 bases from J, the gap between germline ends came to 12 bases. CDR3 residues: CASRHSVGAFF. Here the CDR3 DNA reads TGTGCCAGTAGGCACAGCGTCGGAGCTTTCTTT. Drawing the rest from reference TRBV19 and TRBJ1-1, the complete variable domain is DGGITQSPKYLFRKEGQNVTLSCEQNLNHDAMYWYRQDPGQGLRLIYYSQIVNDFQKGDIAEGYSVSREKKESFPLTVTSAQKNPTAFYLCASRHSVGAFFGQGTRLTVV.

This clonotype came up many times. The gene calls are TRBV20-1 and TRBJ2-3; 7 bases line up with TRBD2. The CDR3 loop spans 14 amino acids. The germline V gene encodes CDR1 DFQATT and CDR2 SNEGSKA (reference sequence). With V trimmed by 5 bases and J by 2 bases, 7 bases remained unmatched. The CDR3 loop reads CSAGRDFNTDTQYF. Here the CDR3 DNA reads TGCAGTGCTGGGAGGGACTTCAACACAGATACGCAGTATTTT.

This clonotype is termed medium-sized. The V call is TRBV19, the J call TRBJ2-2; 7 bases are a match to TRBD1. Germline CDR1 reads LNHDA; CDR2 reads SQIVND (reference sequence). V trimming: 5 bases; J trimming: 0 bases; junction bases outside the gene matches: 3. CDR3 size: 15 residues. The CDR3 nucleotides are TGTGCCAGTAGTTTGGGGACAGCGAACACCGGGGAGCTGTTTTTT. Encoded protein: CASSLGTANTGELFF.

The V call is TRBV12-3 or TRBV12-4, the J call TRBJ1-1, with D possibly matching TRBD1 (5 bases). The length of the CDR3 is 16 residues. Trimming cost V 2 bases and J 1 base, with 14 bases left between them. CDR3 residues: CASSLRQGLGNTEAFF. In DNA, the CDR3 is TGTGCCAGCAGTTTACGGCAGGGCCTAGGGAACACTGAAGCTTTCTTT.

The V gene is TRBV28, the J gene TRBJ2-1; D is possibly TRBD2 (5 bases). The length of the CDR3 is 12 residues. Germline CDR1 and CDR2: MDHEN and SYDVKM. The ends were cut back, 3 bases at V and 7 bases at J, with 7 bases in the middle. CDR3 region: CASSFSGNEQFF. For the CDR3, the DNA is TGTGCCAGCAGTTTTTCGGGGAATGAGCAGTTCTTC.

This chain joins TRBV2 and TRBJ1-2; D remains unclear. Germline V lookup: CDR1 SNHLY, CDR2 FYNNEI. Trimming shortened V by 0 bases and J by 5 bases, and 7 bases separated the two germline ends. The CDR3 length is 13 residues. Written as DNA, the CDR3 is TGTGCCAGCAGTGAAGCGGGTCCTTATGGCTACACCTTC. Amino acids: CASSEAGPYGYTF.

This clonotype was detected ten times or more. V gene TRBV4-1 combines with J gene TRBJ1-2, with D perhaps matching TRBD1 (6 bases). V lost 0 bases and J 4 bases, leaving 12 bases between the germline ends. The CDR3 is made up of 15 amino acids. Germline CDR1 reads MGHRA; CDR2 reads YSYEKL. CDR3 protein: CASSQDRGLPYGYTF. In DNA, the CDR3 is TGCGCCAGCAGCCAAGACCGGGGGCTACCCTATGGCTACACCTTC.

This sequence joins TRBV19 and TRBJ2-7; 9 bases align to TRBD2. The J segment lost 13 bases and the V segment lost 9 bases, leaving 25 bases of the junction unmatched. The CDR3 has 16 amino acids. Germline loops: CDR1 LNHDA, CDR2 SQIVND (reference sequence). The CDR3 DNA sequence: TGTGCCAGAGATTACAGGGGACTAGCCCCGACCTACGAGCCATACTTC. It encodes CARDYRGLAPTYEPYF.

The chain employs TRBV27 and TRBJ2-5; D ambiguous. Germline loops: CDR1 MNHEY, CDR2 SMNVEV (reference sequence). The V and J ends lost 1 base and 1 base respectively, with 4 bases between them. The CDR3 has 13 residues. This CDR3 reads CASSLFGQETQYF. Here the CDR3 DNA reads TGTGCCAGCAGTTTATTCGGCCAAGAGACCCAGTACTTC.

By proportion, this clonotype is medium-sized. This chain uses TRBV18 with TRBJ1-5; possibly TRBD1 for D (6 bases). Germline CDR1 and CDR2: KGHSH and LQKENI. Trimming took 3 bases from V and 2 from J, leaving 11 bases between them. The CDR3 runs to 15 residues. CDR3: CASSPIQGGNQPQHF. CDR3 sequence (DNA): TGTGCCAGCTCACCCATACAGGGAGGCAATCAGCCCCAGCATTTT. Full variable domain (missing parts from reference TRBV18 and TRBJ1-5): NAGVMQNPRHLVRRRGQEARLRCSPMKGHSHVYWYRQLPEEGLKFMVYLQKENIIDESGMPKERFSAEFPKEGPSILRIQQVVRGDSAAYFCASSPIQGGNQPQHFGDGTRLSIL.

This clonotype was detected many times. The CDR3, as DNA: TGTGCCAGCAGCGTAGGGGGCTATGGTGAAAAACTGTTTTTT. It specifies CASSVGGYGEKLFF. The chain is built from TRBV9 and TRBJ1-4; TRBD1 is a possible D gene (5 bases). Germline V gene lookup returns CDR1 SGDLS and CDR2 YYNGEE. V shed 0 bases and J shed 7 bases, with 10 bases lying between them. The CDR3 runs 14 residues.

The DNA for the CDR3 is TGTGCCAGCTCACCAATATCGGGCCCGTACCCTGACTTAGCCAAAAACATTCAGTACTTC. Protein sequence: CASSPISGPYPDLAKNIQYF. V gene TRBV18 combines with J gene TRBJ2-4, with D uncertain. This CDR3 spans 20 amino acids. Germline V gene sequence: CDR1 KGHSH, CDR2 LQKENI. The ends were cut back, 2 bases at V and 0 bases at J, with 23 bases in the middle.

A remark on this clonotype: This could be a read error, since a much larger clone is one nucleotide away. V usage is TRBV5-4 and J usage is TRBJ2-1; D is ambiguous. The CDR3 has 13 residues. The V gene's germline CDR1 is SGHNT and CDR2 YYREEE (reference sequence). The CDR3 here is CAISLAVESEQFF. CDR3 sequence (DNA): TGTGCCATCAGCTTGGCGGTGGAGTCTGAGCAGTTCTTC.

The chain uses TRBV4-1 and TRBJ2-3, with D unresolved. Looked up from germline, CDR1 is MGHRA and CDR2 is YSYEKL. The CDR3 has 13 residues. The germline V and J ends were trimmed by 6 bases and 14 bases, with 21 bases remaining between them. CDR3 DNA sequence: TGCGCCAGCAGTTCTTTGTCGACTTGGCCCCCGTATTTT. This codes for CASSSLSTWPPYF.